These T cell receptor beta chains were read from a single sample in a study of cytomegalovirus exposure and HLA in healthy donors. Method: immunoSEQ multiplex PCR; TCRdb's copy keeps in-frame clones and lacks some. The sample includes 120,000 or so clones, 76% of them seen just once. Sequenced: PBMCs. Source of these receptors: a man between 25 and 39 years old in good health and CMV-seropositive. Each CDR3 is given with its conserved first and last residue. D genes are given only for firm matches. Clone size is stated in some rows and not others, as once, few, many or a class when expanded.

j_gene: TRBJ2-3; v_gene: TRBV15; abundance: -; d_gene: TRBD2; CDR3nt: TGTGCCACCAGCAGAGAGAGGCTAGCGGGAGATACGCAGTATTTT; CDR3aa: CATSRERLAGDTQYF
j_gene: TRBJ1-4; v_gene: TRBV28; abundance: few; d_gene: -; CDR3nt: TGTGCCAGCAACGGAGGCAATGAAAAACTGTTTTTT; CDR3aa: CASNGGNEKLFF
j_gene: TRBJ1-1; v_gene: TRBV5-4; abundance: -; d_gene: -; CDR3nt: TGTGCCAGCAGCTTGGCGCCCAGGGGTCATTTTGAAGCTTTCTTT; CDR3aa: CASSLAPRGHFEAFF
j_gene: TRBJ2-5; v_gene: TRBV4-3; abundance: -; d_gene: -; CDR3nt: TGCGCCAGCAGCCAAGGGGCAGGGGCAATTGAGACCCAGTACTTC; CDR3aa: CASSQGAGAIETQYF
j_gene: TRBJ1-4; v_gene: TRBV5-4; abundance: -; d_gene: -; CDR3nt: TGTGCCAGCAGCTTGACCGCGGGGGACGAAAGAGAACTGTTTTTT; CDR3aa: CASSLTAGDERELFF
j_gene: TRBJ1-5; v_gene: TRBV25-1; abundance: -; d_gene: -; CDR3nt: TGTGCCAGCAGTGAGGAGGATCAGCCCCAGCATTTT; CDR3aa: CASSEEDQPQHF
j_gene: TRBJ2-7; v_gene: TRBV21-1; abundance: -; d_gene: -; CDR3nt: TGTGCCAGCACCATAACCCCGAGTAGCGGGGGCTCCTACGAGCAGTACTTC; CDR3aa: CASTITPSSGGSYEQYF
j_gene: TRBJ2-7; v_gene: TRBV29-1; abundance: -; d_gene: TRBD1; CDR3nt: TGCAGCGGGGGACAGGGCGGGGAGCAGTACTTC; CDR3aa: CSGGQGGEQYF
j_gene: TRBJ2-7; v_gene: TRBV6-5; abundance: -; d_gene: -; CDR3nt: TGTGCCAGCAGTTACTCGACATCTAAAGCCTACGAGCAGTACTTC; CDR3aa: CASSYSTSKAYEQYF
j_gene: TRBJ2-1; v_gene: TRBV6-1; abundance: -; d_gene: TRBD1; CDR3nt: TGTGCCAGCATACCTCCGGACAGGGACCCCAATGAGCAGTTCTTC; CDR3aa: CASIPPDRDPNEQFF
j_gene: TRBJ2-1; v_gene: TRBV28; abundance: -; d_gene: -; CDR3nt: TGTGCCAGCAGTTTATTCGGTTACAATGAGCAGTTCTTC; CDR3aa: CASSLFGYNEQFF
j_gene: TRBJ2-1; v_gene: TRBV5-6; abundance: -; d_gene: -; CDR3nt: TGTGCCAGCAGCGCCCCCCCCGGTACCGGGACAACCTCCTACAATGAGCAGTTCTTC; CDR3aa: CASSAPPGTGTTSYNEQFF
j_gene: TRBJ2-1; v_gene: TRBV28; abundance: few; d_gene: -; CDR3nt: TGTGCCAGCAGCCCTCCGCAGGGTCCCAATGAGCAGTTCTTC; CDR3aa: CASSPPQGPNEQFF
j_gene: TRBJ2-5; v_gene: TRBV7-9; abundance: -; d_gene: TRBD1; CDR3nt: TGTGCCAGCAGCTCACCCGGACAGGGGGCTAGGGAGACCCAGTACTTC; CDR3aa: CASSSPGQGARETQYF
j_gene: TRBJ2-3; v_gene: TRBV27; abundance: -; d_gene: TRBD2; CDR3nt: TGTGCCAGCAGTCCCTTAGCGGGGAAGGTCACAGATACGCAGTATTTT; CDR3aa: CASSPLAGKVTDTQYF
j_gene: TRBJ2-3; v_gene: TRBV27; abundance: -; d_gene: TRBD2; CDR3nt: TGTGCCAGCACCGACCCCTCAGCGGGGGGCCACTATACGCAGTATTTT; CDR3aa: CASTDPSAGGHYTQYF
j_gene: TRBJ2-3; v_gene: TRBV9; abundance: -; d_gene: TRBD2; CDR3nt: TGTGCCAGCAGCCCCTGGACTAGCGGGGGTCGGGGGTATTTT; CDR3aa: CASSPWTSGGRGYF
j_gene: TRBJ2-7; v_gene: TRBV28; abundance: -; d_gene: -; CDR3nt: TGTGCCAGCACCCCGGGCGGGGCGAAAGGGTCCTACGAGCAGTACTTC; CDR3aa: CASTPGGAKGSYEQYF
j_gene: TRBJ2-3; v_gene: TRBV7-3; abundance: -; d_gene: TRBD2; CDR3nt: TGTGCCAGCAGCCGAGGACTAGCGGGCACAGATACGCAGTATTTT; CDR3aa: CASSRGLAGTDTQYF
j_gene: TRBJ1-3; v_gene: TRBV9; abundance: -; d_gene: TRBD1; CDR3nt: TGTGCCAGCAGGGATACAGGGGTGACTGGAAACACCATATATTTT; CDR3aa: CASRDTGVTGNTIYF
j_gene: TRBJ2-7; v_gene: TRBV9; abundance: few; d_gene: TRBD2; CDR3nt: TGTGCCAGCAGCCCCAGCGGGGGATACACCTACGAGCAGTACTTC; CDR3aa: CASSPSGGYTYEQYF
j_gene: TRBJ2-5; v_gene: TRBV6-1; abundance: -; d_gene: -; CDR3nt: TGTGCCAGCACGGGGGGCTTTGTACAAGAGACCCAGTACTTC; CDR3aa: CASTGGFVQETQYF
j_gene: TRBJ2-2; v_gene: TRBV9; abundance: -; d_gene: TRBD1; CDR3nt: TGTGCCAGCAGCGGGACAGGGCCCACCGGGGAGCTGTTTTTT; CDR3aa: CASSGTGPTGELFF
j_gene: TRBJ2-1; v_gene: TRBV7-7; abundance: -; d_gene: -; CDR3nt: TGTGCTAGCAGCTTAGGTATGGGGCTGAATGAGCAGTTCTTC; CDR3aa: CASSLGMGLNEQFF
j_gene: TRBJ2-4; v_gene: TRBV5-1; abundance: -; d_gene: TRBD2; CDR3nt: TGCGCCAGCAGCCCACACCCGGGACTAGCGGGCCGGCGGGGCATTCAGTACTTC; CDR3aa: CASSPHPGLAGRRGIQYF
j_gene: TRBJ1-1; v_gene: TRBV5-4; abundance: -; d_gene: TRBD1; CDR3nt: TGTGCCAGCAGGGGACAGGGTAGTCGCACTGAAGCTTTCTTT; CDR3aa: CASRGQGSRTEAFF
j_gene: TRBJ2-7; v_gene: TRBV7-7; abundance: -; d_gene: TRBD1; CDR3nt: TGTGCTAGCAGCACCCAGGGGGCCTCCGAGCAGTACTTC; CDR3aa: CASSTQGASEQYF
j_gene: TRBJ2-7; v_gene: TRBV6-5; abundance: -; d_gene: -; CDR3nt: TGTGCCAGCAGTTATGGAGGGCACTCCTACGAGCAGTACTTC; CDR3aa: CASSYGGHSYEQYF
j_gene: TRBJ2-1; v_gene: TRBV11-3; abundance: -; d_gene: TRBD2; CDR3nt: TGTGCCAGCAGCTTAGAGCGGGGGGGCTTAAATGAGCAGTTCTTC; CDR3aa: CASSLERGGLNEQFF
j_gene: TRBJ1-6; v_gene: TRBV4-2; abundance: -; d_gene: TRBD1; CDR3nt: TGTGCCAGCAGCCAAGATCTTGTGACAGGGCTTTCACCCCTCCACTTT; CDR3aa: CASSQDLVTGLSPLHF
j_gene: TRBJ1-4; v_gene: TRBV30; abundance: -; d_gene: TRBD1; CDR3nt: TGTGCCTGGACCCGGACAGGGGGGAATGAAAAACTGTTTTTT; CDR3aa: CAWTRTGGNEKLFF
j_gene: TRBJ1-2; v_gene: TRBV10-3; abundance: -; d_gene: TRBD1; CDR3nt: TGTGCCATCAGTGACCAAAGGACAGGGGGCGGCTATGGCTACACCTTC; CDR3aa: CAISDQRTGGGYGYTF
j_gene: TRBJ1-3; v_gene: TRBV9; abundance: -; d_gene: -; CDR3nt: TGTGCCAGCAGCGTAGGGGGAGGCCATGGAAACACCATATATTTT; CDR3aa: CASSVGGGHGNTIYF
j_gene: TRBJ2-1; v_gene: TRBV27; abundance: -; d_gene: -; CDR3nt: TGTGCCAGCAGTTTTCAACGCGGGGGAGGGGGTGAGCAGTTCTTC; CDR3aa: CASSFQRGGGGEQFF
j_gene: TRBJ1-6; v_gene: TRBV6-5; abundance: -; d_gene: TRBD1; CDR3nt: TGTGCCAGCGGTTCAAGGACAGGCAAGAATTCACCCCTCCACTTT; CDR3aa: CASGSRTGKNSPLHF
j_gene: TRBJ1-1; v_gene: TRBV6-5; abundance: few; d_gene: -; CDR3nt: TGTGCCAGCAGTTATGCGGGGACTGAAGCTTTCTTT; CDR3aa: CASSYAGTEAFF
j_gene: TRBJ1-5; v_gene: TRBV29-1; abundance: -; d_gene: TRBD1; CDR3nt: TGCAGCGTTGGGGAGACAGGGGTCAATCAGCCCCAGCATTTT; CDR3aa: CSVGETGVNQPQHF
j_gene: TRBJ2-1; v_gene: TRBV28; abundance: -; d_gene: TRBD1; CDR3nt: TGTGCCAGCTCCATGGGGACAGGCCCTTACAATGAGCAGTTCTTC; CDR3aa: CASSMGTGPYNEQFF
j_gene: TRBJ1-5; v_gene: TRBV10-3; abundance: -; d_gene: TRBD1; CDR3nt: TGTGCCATCGGGACAGTCCATAGCAATCAGCCCCAGCATTTT; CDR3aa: CAIGTVHSNQPQHF
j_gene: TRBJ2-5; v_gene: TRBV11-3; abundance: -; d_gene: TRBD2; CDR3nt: TGTGCCAGCAGCCTCGGACTAGCGGCCTTAGAGACCCAGTACTTC; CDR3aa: CASSLGLAALETQYF
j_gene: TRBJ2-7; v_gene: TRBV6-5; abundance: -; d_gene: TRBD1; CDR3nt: TGTGCCAGCAGTTACGGCAGGGGGCGCGAGCAGTACTTC; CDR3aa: CASSYGRGREQYF
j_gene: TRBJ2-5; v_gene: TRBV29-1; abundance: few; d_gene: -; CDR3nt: TGCAGCGCCGCCGGGAGCAGGGCTGTAAAAGAGACCCAGTACTTC; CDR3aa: CSAAGSRAVKETQYF
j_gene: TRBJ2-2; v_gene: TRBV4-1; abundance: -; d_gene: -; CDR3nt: TGCGCCAGCAGCCAAGAGCCCGCGGCCTCCGGGGAGCTGTTTTTT; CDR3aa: CASSQEPAASGELFF
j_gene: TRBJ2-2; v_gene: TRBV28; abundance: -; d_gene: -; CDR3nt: TGTGCCGCCAGCGGCGGGGAGATTGGCACCGGGGAGCTGTTTTTT; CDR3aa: CAASGGEIGTGELFF
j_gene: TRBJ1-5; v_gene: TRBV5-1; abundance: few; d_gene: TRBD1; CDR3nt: TGCGCCAGCAGCTTGGAACAGGGGGCGAGGAAGCCCCAGCATTTT; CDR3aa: CASSLEQGARKPQHF
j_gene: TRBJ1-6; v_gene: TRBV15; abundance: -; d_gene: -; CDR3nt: TGTGCCACCAGCCCGGGGGGGGCGTATAATTCACCCCTCCACTTT; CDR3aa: CATSPGGAYNSPLHF
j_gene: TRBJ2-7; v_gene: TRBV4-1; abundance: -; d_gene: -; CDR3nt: TGCGCCAGCAGCCGAGATGAGGCCATGGACAGCACCTACGAGCAGTACTTC; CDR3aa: CASSRDEAMDSTYEQYF
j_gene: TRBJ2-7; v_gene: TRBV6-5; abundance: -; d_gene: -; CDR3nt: TGTGCCAGCAACCAGGTATACTCCTACGAGCAGTACTTC; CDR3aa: CASNQVYSYEQYF
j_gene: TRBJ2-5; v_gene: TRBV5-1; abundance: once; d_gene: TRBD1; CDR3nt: TGCGCCAGCAGCCTCAGGGGGAGTGGGTGGGAAGAGACCCAGTACTTC; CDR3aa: CASSLRGSGWEETQYF
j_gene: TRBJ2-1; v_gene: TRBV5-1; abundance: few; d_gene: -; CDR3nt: TGCGCCAGCAGCCCCGGGGGAGCTAAGAGCTCCTACAATGAGCAGTTCTTC; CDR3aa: CASSPGGAKSSYNEQFF
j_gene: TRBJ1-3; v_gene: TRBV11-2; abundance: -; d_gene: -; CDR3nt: TGTGCCAGCAGCTTTAACGGGAACACCATATATTTT; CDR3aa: CASSFNGNTIYF
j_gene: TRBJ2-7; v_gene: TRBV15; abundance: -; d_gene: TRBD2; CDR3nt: TGTGCCACCAGCAGAGGTCGGGTGACTAGCGGGCCGGCAAGCGAGCAGTACTTC; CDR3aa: CATSRGRVTSGPASEQYF
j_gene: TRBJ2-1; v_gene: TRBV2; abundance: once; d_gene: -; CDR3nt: TGTGCCAGCAGACCACAGGGTCCTTCCTACAATGAGCAGTTCTTC; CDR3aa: CASRPQGPSYNEQFF
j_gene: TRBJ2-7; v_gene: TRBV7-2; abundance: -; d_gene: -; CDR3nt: TGTGCCAGCAGCTCGCTGGGGGGGACAACCTACGAGCAGTACTTC; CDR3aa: CASSSLGGTTYEQYF
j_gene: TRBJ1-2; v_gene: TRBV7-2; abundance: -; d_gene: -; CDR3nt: TGTGCCAGCAGCTCCCTCGGGACTACAAACTATGGCTACACCTTC; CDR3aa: CASSSLGTTNYGYTF
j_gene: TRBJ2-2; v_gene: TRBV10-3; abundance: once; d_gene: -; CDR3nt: TGTGCCACCAAGGCGACAGCGAACACCGGGGAGCTGTTTTTT; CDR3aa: CATKATANTGELFF
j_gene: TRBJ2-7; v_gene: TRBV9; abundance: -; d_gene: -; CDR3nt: TGTGCCAGCAGCGTAGCTGGCGGCGGGGCCTACGAGCAGTACTTC; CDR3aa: CASSVAGGGAYEQYF
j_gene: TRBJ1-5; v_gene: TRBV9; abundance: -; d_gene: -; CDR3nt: TGTGCCTCGGGGAGGGTCGGCAATCAGCCCCAGCATTTT; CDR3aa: CASGRVGNQPQHF
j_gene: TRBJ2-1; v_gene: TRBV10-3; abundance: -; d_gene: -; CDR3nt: TGTGCCATCAACGGAGACACACAAAGGAGGGAGCAGTTCTTC; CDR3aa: CAINGDTQRREQFF
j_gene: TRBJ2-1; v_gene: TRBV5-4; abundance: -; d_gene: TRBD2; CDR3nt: TGTGCCAGCAGCCGAAGTTCTACCGGGACTAGCGATGAGCAGTTCTTC; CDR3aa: CASSRSSTGTSDEQFF